This T cell receptor (beta chain) emerged from a study of regulatory T cells in long-lasting Graves disease. The sample holds many counts of this clonotype. Its cognate antigen is unknown. Study-wide results and caveats: Persistent Graves' patients showed less TCR diversity than newly diagnosed ones.

For TCR beta, libraries came from iRepertoire HTBI primers and Arm-PCR of CDR3 regions. TCRdb re-analysed the multiplex PCR reads in MiXCR, keeping a single row per CDR3 protein. The sample yields 500,000 or so distinct CDR3 sequences, around 15% seen once. Time point given: newly diagnosed GD, antithyroid drugs for less than 3 months. RNA extracted from PBMCs served as the sequencing template. V was clipped by 2 bases and J by 1 base; unmatched bases: 10. There are 17 residues in the CDR3. From germline, CDR1 is MNHEY and CDR2 SVGAGI. The same sample was also studied in work on T cells in Graves' hyperthyroidism and ophthalmopathy. That investigation notes: Most thyroid clonotypes with frequency above 0.001 were detected in blood.

The V gene is TRBV6-5, the J gene TRBJ2-7; 8 positions agree with TRBD1. This specimen consisted of peripheral blood mononuclear cells (PBMCs), obtained at new diagnosis, from a patient treated with antithyroid drugs. The origin of this receptor is a man aged 35 to 55 with Graves disease. CDR3 nucleotides: TGTGCCAGCAGTTACACTCGGACAGGGAAGGTATCCTACGAGCAGTACTTC. It translates to CASSYTRTGKVSYEQYF.